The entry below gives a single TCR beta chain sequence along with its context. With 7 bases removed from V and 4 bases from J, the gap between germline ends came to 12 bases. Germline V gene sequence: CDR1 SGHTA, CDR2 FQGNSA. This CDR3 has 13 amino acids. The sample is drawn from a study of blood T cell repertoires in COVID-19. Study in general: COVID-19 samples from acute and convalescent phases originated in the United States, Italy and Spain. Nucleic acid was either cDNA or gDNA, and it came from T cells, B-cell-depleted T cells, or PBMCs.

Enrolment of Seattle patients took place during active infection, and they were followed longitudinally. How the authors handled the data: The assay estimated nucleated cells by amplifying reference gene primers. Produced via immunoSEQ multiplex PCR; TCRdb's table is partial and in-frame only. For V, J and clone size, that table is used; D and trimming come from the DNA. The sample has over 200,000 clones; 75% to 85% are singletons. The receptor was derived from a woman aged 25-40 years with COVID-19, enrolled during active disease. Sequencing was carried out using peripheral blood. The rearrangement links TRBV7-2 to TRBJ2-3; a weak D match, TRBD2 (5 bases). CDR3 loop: CASTPRRADTQYF. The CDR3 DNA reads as TGTGCCAGCACCCCCCGGCGGGCAGATACGCAGTATTTT.